This note documents a single T cell receptor beta chain sequence. This specimen comes from a study of OX40 agonist ivuxolimab in advanced cancers. CDR1 and CDR2 from the germline V gene are LNHDA and SQIVND (reference sequence). CDR3 length: 16 amino acids. J gave up 3 bases and V 3 bases, and 8 bases lay outside the gene matches. This table comes from immunoSEQ multiplex PCR, and its TCRdb copy is limited to in-frame clones, with some not included. The data contain 65,000 to 85,000 clones, 85% of them seen just once; the ten biggest clones take up roughly 3%. The genes are TRBV19 and TRBJ2-4, with 7 positions matching TRBD2. This specimen consisted of CD4+ or CD8+ T cells sorted from blood, obtained in a trial of the OX40 agonist ivuxolimab. The sequence was obtained from an adult with an advanced solid tumor such as melanoma, head and neck, liver or kidney cancer. CDR3 sequence (DNA): TGTGCCAGTAGTATGGGGGGGAATTTTGGCAAAAACATTCAGTACTTC. Protein: CASSMGGNFGKNIQYF.